This TCR beta chain is from a study of cytomegalovirus exposure and HLA in healthy donors. Study information: Samples from HLA-typed donors yielded 65 million to 85 million unique TCRs in an early data release. Membership in the Caucasian-associated ancestry cluster was found for 65% to 85% of about 430 genotyped donors. Findings and limits, study-wide: Later analysis associated a missense DCLRE1C variant with TCR beta V- and J-gene trimming. The authors considered a cluster of highly shared sequence variants likely to be a sequencing artifact.

V lost 2 bases to trimming and J lost 3 bases, with 17 bases between them. The germline V gene has CDR1 LNHDA and CDR2 SQIVND (reference sequence). The CDR3 extends over 17 amino acids. As regards this clone: Its antigen is still unknown.

With 60 Vbeta and 13 Jbeta primers, the PCR was carried out. Data came from immunoSEQ multiplex PCR; TCRdb stores just in-frame clones and leaves some out. The ten most abundant clones cover roughly 2% of a sample with about 53,000 clones. This chain joins TRBV19 and TRBJ1-3; D is unclear. This sequence originates from a woman between 18 and 30 years old in good health and CMV-seronegative. Sequencing input: PBMCs. CDR3 residues: CASSIPAPKAGGNTIYF. DNA of the CDR3: TGTGCCAGTAGTATACCTGCTCCAAAGGCAGGTGGAAACACCATATATTTT. Based on the CDR3 plus reference TRBV19 and TRBJ1-3, the full variable domain is DGGITQSPKYLFRKEGQNVTLSCEQNLNHDAMYWYRQDPGQGLRLIYYSQIVNDFQKGDIAEGYSVSREKKESFPLTVTSAQKNPTAFYLCASSIPAPKAGGNTIYFGEGSWLTVV.